Listed here are 20 T cell receptor beta chains from one sample, sequenced in a study of blood T cells in healthy people across ages. Together with a sample-barcoded 5' primer, a J-beta primer mix was included in a second PCR lasting about 6 to 11 cycles. MiXCR, applied by TCRdb to the 5' RACE reads, yields one record per CDR3 protein. The data show hundreds of thousands of distinct CDR3 sequences, roughly 60% seen once. Sequenced material: blood. These receptors all stem from a man aged 25 to 40 in good health.

J is TRBJ2-5 and V is TRBV3-1, with 8 bases matching TRBD2. Per the germline V gene, CDR1 is LGHDT and CDR2 is YNNKEL (reference sequence). The CDR3 spans 15 residues. The V gene end was trimmed by 4 bases and the J gene end by 3 bases; junction bases not matched to a gene: 7. DNA for the CDR3: TGTGCCAGCAGCCTTCGCCGGGGGGGGAAAGAGACCCAGTACTTC. Translated: CASSLRRGGKETQYF.

Notes on this clonotype: At one of its ends the junction is not consistent with the germline gene, which may arise from a read error. The rearrangement uses TRBV20-1 and TRBJ2-3; no definite D call. Germline lookup yields CDR1 DFQATT and CDR2 SNEGSKA (reference sequence). This CDR3 comprises 14 residues. CDR3 DNA sequence: TGCAGTGCTAGTTTCGATGCCCTCACAGATATGCAGTATTTT. Residues: CSASFDALTDMQYF.

This clonotype was seen more than once but under ten times. The rearrangement links TRBV10-3 to TRBJ2-5; 7 nucleotides line up with TRBD1. CDR3 size: 11 residues. J lost 12 bases, V lost 0 bases, and 1 base had no gene match. CDR1 and CDR2 from the germline V gene are ENHRY and SYGVKD. The DNA of the CDR3 is TGTGCCATCAGTGAGTCGGGGACAGAGTACTTC. Its translation: CAISESGTEYF.

This chain links TRBV6-1 with TRBJ2-7, with unresolved D. The CDR3 is 13 amino acids. The V and J ends lost 4 bases and 3 bases respectively, with 10 bases between them. The V gene's germline CDR1 is MNHNS and CDR2 SASEGT. The CDR3 here is CASSANWNYEQYF. The CDR3, as DNA: TGTGCCAGCAGTGCTAACTGGAACTACGAGCAGTACTTC.

This clonotype has only one observation. V and J are TRBV9 and TRBJ2-3, with TRBD2 as a possible D gene (7 bases). The V gene's germline CDR1 is SGDLS and CDR2 YYNGEE. The CDR3 length is 16 residues. V was pared by 0 bases and J by 2 bases, with 13 bases between. The CDR3 sequence is CASSVEGGGSTDTQYF. The CDR3 DNA reads TGTGCCAGCAGCGTAGAGGGCGGGGGCTCCACAGATACGCAGTATTTT.

This sequence joins TRBV6-6 and TRBJ2-3, with a possible D match to TRBD1 (6 bases). The germline V gene has CDR1 MNHNY and CDR2 SVGAGI (reference sequence). The CDR3 contains 14 residues. With 5 bases removed from V and 2 bases from J, the gap between germline ends came to 11 bases. The CDR3 is CASSPGQVTDTQYF. Written as DNA, the CDR3 is TGTGCCAGCAGTCCGGGACAAGTCACAGATACGCAGTATTTT.

The chain carries TRBV3-1 and TRBJ2-3, with unresolved D. V was pared by 0 bases and J by 2 bases, with 6 bases between. The CDR3 is made up of 14 amino acids. CDR1 and CDR2 from the germline V gene are LGHDT and YNNKEL (reference sequence). CDR3 protein: CASSQDLYTDTQYF. In DNA, the CDR3 is TGTGCCAGCAGCCAAGATCTTTACACAGATACGCAGTATTTT.

This clonotype was recorded a few times. The chain recombines TRBV7-9 with TRBJ2-3; D is perhaps TRBD1 or TRBD2 (5 bases each). The CDR3 consists of 16 residues. Germline-derived CDR1 and CDR2 are SEHNR and FQNEAQ (reference sequence). V lost 5 bases to trimming and J lost 6 bases, with 21 bases between them. CDR3 sequence (DNA): TGTGCCAGCAGCGTAGACAGCCCCTTAGGGGAGGATACGCAGTATTTT. Amino acids: CASSVDSPLGEDTQYF. Supplemented by reference TRBV7-9 and TRBJ2-3, the full variable domain reads DTGVSQNPRHKITKRGQNVTFRCDPISEHNRLYWYRQTLGQGPEFLTYFQNEAQLEKSRLLSDRFSAERPKGSFSTLEIQRTEQGDSAMYLCASSVDSPLGEDTQYFGPGTRLTVL.

This chain uses TRBV12-3 or TRBV12-4 with TRBJ2-3, with 8 bases fitting TRBD1. V was pared by 3 bases and J by 4 bases, with 6 bases of the junction left unmatched. This CDR3 is built from 15 residues. The CDR3 is CASSFIGQGPDTQYF. Here the CDR3 DNA reads TGTGCCAGCAGTTTTATAGGACAGGGTCCAGATACGCAGTATTTT.

The chain recombines TRBV20-1 with TRBJ2-7; TRBD2 aligns across 11 bases. This CDR3 has 14 amino acids. Germline lookup yields CDR1 DFQATT and CDR2 SNEGSKA (reference sequence). Trimming at V came to 5 bases and at J to 2 bases, leaving 5 bases not matched to a gene. The CDR3 spells CSALTTSGTYEQYF. DNA of the CDR3: TGCAGTGCTCTTACGACTAGCGGGACCTACGAGCAGTACTTC.

The chain has TRBV2 and TRBJ2-5; no firm D call. Germline V CDR1 and CDR2: SNHLY, FYNNEI. The V end lost 6 bases, the J end lost 4 bases, and 9 bases lay between the germline ends. The CDR3 spans 12 residues. Here the CDR3 reads CASREPLETQYF. In nucleotides, the CDR3 is TGTGCCAGCAGAGAACCCTTAGAGACCCAGTACTTC.

The CDR3 nucleotides are TGTGCCAGCAGCTTAGGGACAGGGCGTAATACGCAGTATTTT. Its translation: CASSLGTGRNTQYF. The V and J genes are TRBV7-9 and TRBJ2-3; TRBD1 agrees at 8 bases. The V gene's germline CDR1 is SEHNR and CDR2 FQNEAQ (reference sequence). The J segment lost 7 bases and the V segment lost 1 base, leaving 4 bases of the junction unmatched. The CDR3 runs 14 residues.

Details on this clonotype: Its ends do not fully match the called genes, so a read error is possible. This chain connects TRBV7-2 to TRBJ1-5, with TRBD1 matching 8 bases. The germline V gene encodes CDR1 SGHTA and CDR2 FQGNSA. CDR3 length equals 15 residues. The CDR3 region is CASSRRQGPNQPRHF. DNA of the CDR3: TGTGCCAGCAGCAGACGACAGGGGCCCAATCAGCCCCGGCATTTT.

The chain is built from TRBV25-1 and TRBJ2-5, with D unclear. Germline V gene sequence: CDR1 MGHDK, CDR2 SYGVNS. The CDR3 contains 15 residues. V was clipped by 4 bases and J by 5 bases, with 17 bases between them. CDR3 region: CASSVEKGMAETQYF. The CDR3, as DNA: TGTGCCAGCAGTGTCGAGAAGGGTATGGCGGAGACCCAGTACTTC.

This chain connects TRBV11-2 to TRBJ1-2; possibly TRBD1 for D (6 bases). V was trimmed by 4 bases and J by 5 bases, leaving 17 bases between them. The germline gives CDR1 SGHAT, CDR2 FQNNGV. This CDR3 contains 15 residues. The CDR3 sequence: CASSSNRRTAYGYTF. The CDR3 DNA sequence: TGTGCCAGCAGCTCAAACCGGAGGACAGCATATGGCTACACCTTC.

The chain is built from TRBV4-2 and TRBJ2-5, with D possibly being TRBD1 (6 bases). The V gene's germline CDR1 is LGHNA and CDR2 YNFKEQ. CDR3 length: 15 residues. Trimming took off 2 bases at V and 3 bases at J, with 13 bases between the two ends. As DNA, the CDR3 is TGTGCCAGCAGCCAACCTACAGGGTCGGAAGAGACCCAGTACTTC. Its protein product is CASSQPTGSEETQYF.

The chain couples TRBV4-2 to TRBJ2-3, with D uncertain. This CDR3 is 12 amino acids long. Trimming cost V 5 bases and J 7 bases, with 10 bases left between them. CDR1 and CDR2 (germline): LGHNA, YNFKEQ. CDR3 amino acids: CASSDKGYTQYF. The CDR3 nucleotides read TGTGCCAGCAGCGACAAGGGCTATACGCAGTATTTT.

V and J are TRBV28 and TRBJ1-6, with no clear D. The CDR3 length is 17 residues. Trimming took off 6 bases at V and 11 bases at J, with 26 bases between the two ends. Germline V CDR1 and CDR2: MDHEN, SYDVKM. CDR3 nucleotides: TGTGCCAGCAGCCCCCGGCCCGATCCGGGTTATTTCACACCCCTCCACTTT. It yields the protein CASSPRPDPGYFTPLHF.

This clonotype was found a few times. This chain joins TRBV7-9 and TRBJ2-7; D possibly corresponds to TRBD1 (6 bases). Germline CDR1 and CDR2: SEHNR and FQNEAQ (reference sequence). This CDR3 region has 14 residues. V lost 2 bases and J 3 bases, leaving 11 bases between the germline ends. Here the CDR3 reads CASSLMGASYEQYF. The CDR3 DNA is TGTGCCAGCAGCTTAATGGGGGCAAGCTACGAGCAGTACTTC.

The chain combines TRBV10-2 with TRBJ2-4; 8 bases line up with TRBD1. The J call may not be correct, given that the DNA end is closer to TRBJ2-7. The CDR3 is made up of 12 amino acids. The germline V gene has CDR1 WSHSY and CDR2 SAAADI. The DNA for the CDR3 is TGCGCCAGCGGTGGACAGGGCTACGAGCAGTACTTC. As protein: CASGGQGYEQYF.